This T cell receptor (beta chain) was sequenced for a study of blood T cells in healthy people across ages. The authors ran a second PCR of about 7 to 11 cycles using a sample-barcoded 5' primer and a J-beta primer mix. Per sample, CDR3-containing paired-end reads numbered at least 2.5 million. TCRdb fed the 5' RACE reads into MiXCR, producing one record per CDR3 protein. The profile covers approximately 1.5 million distinct CDR3 sequences, with about 31% appearing a single time and 11% taken by the ten largest. Germline V gene lookup returns CDR1 SGHTA and CDR2 FQGTGA. With 6 bases removed from V and 8 bases from J, the gap between germline ends came to 16 bases. CDR3 length: 13 amino acids.

The sample consisted of blood. The TCR comes from a woman aged 30 to 39 in good health. The V and J genes are TRBV7-3 and TRBJ1-2, with a tentative D call TRBD1 (5 bases). The CDR3 coding sequence is TGTGCCAGCAGTCGTGGGACTAATGGCGGCTACACCTTC. Residues: CASSRGTNGGYTF.